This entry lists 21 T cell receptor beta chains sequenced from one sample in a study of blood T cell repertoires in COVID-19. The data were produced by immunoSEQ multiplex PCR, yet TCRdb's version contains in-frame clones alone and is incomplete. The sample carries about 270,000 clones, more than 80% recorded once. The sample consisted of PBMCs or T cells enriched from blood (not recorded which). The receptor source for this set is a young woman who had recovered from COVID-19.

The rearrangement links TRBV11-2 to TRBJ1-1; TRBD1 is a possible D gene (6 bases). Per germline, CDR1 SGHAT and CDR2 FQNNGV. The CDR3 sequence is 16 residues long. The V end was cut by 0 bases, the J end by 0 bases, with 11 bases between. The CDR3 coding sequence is TGTGCCAGCAGCTTAGATACCAGGGGAATGAACACTGAAGCTTTCTTT. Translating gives CASSLDTRGMNTEAFF. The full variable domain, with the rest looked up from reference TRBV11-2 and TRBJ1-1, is EAGVAQSPRYKIIEKRQSVAFWCNPISGHATLYWYQQILGQGPKLLIQFQNNGVVDDSQLPKDRFSAERLKGVDSTLKIQPAKLEDSAVYLCASSLDTRGMNTEAFFGQGTRLTVV.

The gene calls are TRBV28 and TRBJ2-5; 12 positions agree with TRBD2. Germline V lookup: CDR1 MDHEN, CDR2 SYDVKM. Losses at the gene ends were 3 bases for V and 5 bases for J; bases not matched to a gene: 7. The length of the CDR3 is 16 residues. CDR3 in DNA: TGTGCCAGCAGTTTGCCTAGCGGGGGGGCAGGTGAGACCCAGTACTTC. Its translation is CASSLPSGGAGETQYF.

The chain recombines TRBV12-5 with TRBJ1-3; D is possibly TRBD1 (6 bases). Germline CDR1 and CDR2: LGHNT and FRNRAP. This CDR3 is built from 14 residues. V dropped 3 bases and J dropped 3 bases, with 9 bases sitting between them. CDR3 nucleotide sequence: TGTGCTAGTGGTTTCGGGACATTTGGAAACACCATATATTTT. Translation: CASGFGTFGNTIYF.

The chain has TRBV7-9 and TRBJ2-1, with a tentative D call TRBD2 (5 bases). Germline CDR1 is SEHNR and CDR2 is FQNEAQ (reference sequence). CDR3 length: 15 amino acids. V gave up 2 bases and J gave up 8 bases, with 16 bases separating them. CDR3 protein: CASSLLRGFFDEQFF. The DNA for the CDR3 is TGTGCCAGCAGCTTACTGAGAGGGTTTTTCGATGAGCAGTTCTTC.

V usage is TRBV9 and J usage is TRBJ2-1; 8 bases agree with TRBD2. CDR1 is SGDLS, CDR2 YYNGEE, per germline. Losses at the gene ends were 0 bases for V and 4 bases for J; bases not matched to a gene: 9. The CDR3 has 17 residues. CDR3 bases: TGTGCCAGCAGCGTAGGCCCCCGCGGGGGGTTGTACAATGAGCAGTTCTTC. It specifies CASSVGPRGGLYNEQFF.

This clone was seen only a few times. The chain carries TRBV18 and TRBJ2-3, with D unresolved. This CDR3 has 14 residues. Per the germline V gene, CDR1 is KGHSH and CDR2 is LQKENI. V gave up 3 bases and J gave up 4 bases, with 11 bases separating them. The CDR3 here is CASSPTQQADTQYF. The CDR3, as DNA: TGTGCCAGCTCACCGACCCAGCAGGCAGATACGCAGTATTTT.

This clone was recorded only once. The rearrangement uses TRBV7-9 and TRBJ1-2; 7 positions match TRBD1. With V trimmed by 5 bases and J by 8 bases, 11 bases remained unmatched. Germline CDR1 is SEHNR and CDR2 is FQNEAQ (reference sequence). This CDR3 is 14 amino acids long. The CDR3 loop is CASSTIVTGEGYTF. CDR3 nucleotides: TGTGCCAGCAGCACTATCGTAACAGGGGAGGGCTACACCTTC. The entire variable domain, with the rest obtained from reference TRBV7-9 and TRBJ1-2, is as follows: DTGVSQNPRHKITKRGQNVTFRCDPISEHNRLYWYRQTLGQGPEFLTYFQNEAQLEKSRLLSDRFSAERPKGSFSTLEIQRTEQGDSAMYLCASSTIVTGEGYTFGSGTRLTVV.

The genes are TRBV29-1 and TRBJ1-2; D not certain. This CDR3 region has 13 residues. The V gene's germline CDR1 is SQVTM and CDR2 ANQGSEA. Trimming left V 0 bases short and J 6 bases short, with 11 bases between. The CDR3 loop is CSVEDHGGHGYTF. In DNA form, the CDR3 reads TGCAGCGTTGAAGATCATGGAGGGCATGGCTACACCTTC.

The CDR3 sequence is CASSSSRRSYNEQFF. For the CDR3, the DNA is TGTGCCAGCAGCTCCTCTCGGAGATCCTACAATGAGCAGTTCTTC. V and J are TRBV27 and TRBJ2-1, with unresolved D. V shed 6 bases and J shed 1 base, with 13 bases lying between them. Germline V gene sequence: CDR1 MNHEY, CDR2 SMNVEV (reference sequence). The CDR3 is made up of 15 amino acids.

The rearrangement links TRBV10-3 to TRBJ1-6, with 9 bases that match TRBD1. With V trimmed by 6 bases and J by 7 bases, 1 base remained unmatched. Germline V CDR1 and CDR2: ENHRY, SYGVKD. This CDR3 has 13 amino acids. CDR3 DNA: TGTGCCATCAGCGGACAGGGGAATTCACCCCTCCACTTT. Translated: CAISGQGNSPLHF.

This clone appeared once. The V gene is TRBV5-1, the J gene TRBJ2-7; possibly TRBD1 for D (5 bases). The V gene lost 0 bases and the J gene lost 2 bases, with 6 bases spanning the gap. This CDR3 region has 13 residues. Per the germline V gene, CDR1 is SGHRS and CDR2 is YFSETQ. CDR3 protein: CASSLATAYEQYF. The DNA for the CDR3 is TGCGCCAGCAGCTTGGCGACAGCCTACGAGCAGTACTTC.

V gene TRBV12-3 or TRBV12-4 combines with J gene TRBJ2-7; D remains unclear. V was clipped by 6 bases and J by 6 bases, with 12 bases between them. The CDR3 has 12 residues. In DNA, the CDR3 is TGTGCCAGCAGCCCCCTAGTGGGCGAGCAGTACTTC. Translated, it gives CASSPLVGEQYF.

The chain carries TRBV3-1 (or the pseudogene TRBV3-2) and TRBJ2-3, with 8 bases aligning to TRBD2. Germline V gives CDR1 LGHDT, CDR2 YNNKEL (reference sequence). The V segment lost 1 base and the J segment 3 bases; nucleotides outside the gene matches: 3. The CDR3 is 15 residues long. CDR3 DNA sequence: TGTGCCAGCAGCCAAGTCGGGGGGGCGACAGATACGCAGTATTTT. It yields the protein CASSQVGGATDTQYF.

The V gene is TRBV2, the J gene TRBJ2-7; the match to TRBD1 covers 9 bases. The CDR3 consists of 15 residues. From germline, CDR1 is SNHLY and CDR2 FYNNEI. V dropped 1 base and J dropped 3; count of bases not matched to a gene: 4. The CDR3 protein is CASSEEGQGVYEQYF. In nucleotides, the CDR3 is TGTGCCAGCAGTGAAGAGGGACAGGGTGTCTACGAGCAGTACTTC.

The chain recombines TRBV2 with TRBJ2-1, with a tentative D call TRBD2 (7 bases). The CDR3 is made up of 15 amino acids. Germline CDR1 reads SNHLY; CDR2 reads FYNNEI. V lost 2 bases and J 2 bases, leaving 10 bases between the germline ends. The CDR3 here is CASSETRGPYNEQFF. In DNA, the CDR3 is TGTGCCAGCAGTGAAACGCGGGGGCCCTACAATGAGCAGTTCTTC.

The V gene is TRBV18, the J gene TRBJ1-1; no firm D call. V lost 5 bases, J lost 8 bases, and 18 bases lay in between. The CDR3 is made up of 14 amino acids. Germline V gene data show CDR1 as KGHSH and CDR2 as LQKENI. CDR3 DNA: TGTGCCAGCTCAACCCTTGAGGGCGCCCCCGAAGCTTTCTTT. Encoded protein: CASSTLEGAPEAFF.

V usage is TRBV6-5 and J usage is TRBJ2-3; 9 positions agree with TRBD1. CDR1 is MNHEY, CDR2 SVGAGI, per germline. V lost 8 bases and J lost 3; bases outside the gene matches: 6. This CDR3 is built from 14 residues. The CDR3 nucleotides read TGTGCCAGCCGGACAGGGGTAAAGACAGATACGCAGTATTTT. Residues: CASRTGVKTDTQYF.

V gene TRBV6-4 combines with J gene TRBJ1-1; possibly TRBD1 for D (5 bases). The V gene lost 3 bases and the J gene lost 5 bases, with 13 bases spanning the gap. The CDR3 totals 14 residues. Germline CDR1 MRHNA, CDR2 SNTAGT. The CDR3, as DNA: TGTGCCAGCAGTGATTCTTACAGGAGTACTGAAGCTTTCTTT. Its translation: CASSDSYRSTEAFF.

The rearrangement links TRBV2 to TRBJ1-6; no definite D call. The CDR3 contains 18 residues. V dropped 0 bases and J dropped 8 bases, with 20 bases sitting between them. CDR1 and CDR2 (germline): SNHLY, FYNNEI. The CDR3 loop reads CASSEALHLVGLHSPLHF. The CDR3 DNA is TGTGCCAGCAGTGAAGCGTTGCACCTTGTCGGTTTACATTCACCCCTCCACTTT.

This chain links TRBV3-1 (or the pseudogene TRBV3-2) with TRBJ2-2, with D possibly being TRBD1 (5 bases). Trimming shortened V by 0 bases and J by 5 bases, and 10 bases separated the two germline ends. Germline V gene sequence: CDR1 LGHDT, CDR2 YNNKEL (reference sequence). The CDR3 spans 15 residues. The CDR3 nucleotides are TGTGCCAGCAGCCAAGACAGGGATGTAACCGGGGAGCTGTTTTTT. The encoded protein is CASSQDRDVTGELFF.

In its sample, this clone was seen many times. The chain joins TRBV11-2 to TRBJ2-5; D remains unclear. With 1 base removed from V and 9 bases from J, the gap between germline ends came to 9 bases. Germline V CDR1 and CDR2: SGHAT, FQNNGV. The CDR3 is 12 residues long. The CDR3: CASSLAAAAQYF. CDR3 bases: TGTGCCAGCAGCTTAGCGGCGGCGGCCCAGTACTTC.